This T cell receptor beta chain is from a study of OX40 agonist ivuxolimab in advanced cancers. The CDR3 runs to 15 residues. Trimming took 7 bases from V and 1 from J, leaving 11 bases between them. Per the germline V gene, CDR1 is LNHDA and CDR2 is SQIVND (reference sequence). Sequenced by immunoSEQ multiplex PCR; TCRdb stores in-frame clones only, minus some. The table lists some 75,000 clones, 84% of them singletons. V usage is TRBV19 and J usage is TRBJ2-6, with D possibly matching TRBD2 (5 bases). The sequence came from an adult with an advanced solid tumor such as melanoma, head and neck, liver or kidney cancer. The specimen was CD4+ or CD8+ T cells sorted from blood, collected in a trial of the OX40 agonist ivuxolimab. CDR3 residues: CASKTMGSGANVLTF. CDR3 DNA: TGTGCCAGTAAGACTATGGGGTCTGGGGCCAACGTCCTGACTTTC.